The TCR beta chain under discussion was sequenced for a study of blood T cell repertoires in COVID-19. After removal of 3 bases from V and 4 bases from J, the junction contained 9 bases not matched to a gene. Germline CDR1 and CDR2: SNHLY and FYNNEI. The CDR3 length is 16 residues. Profiled with immunoSEQ multiplex PCR; TCRdb holds only in-frame clones, not every one. Of 200,000 to 250,000 clones in the sample, 86% were seen once. Sequences were obtained from PBMCs or T cells enriched from blood (not recorded which). The chain couples TRBV2 to TRBJ2-1; 7 nucleotides match TRBD2. The receptor's source is a woman younger than 45 who had been exposed to COVID-19. CDR3 DNA sequence: TGTGCCAGCAGTGACGTCCTAGCGGCCCCATACAATGAGCAGTTCTTC. This codes for CASSDVLAAPYNEQFF.